Below are 2 T cell receptor beta chains sequenced from a single sample in a study of shared clonotypes between healthy human individuals. Assay: immunoSEQ multiplex PCR; the TCRdb copy retains only in-frame clones and omits some. The sample lists 1,500,000 or so clones, roughly 97% occurring once. The sample consisted of naive CD4+ T cells sorted from blood. Specified subset: CD45RA+ positively selected. The receptors come from a man aged 25 to 45 in good health.

The chain combines TRBV6-5 with TRBJ2-7; no definite D call. Trimming shortened V by 6 bases and J by 3 bases, and 18 bases separated the two germline ends. This CDR3 spans 15 amino acids. Germline V gene lookup returns CDR1 MNHEY and CDR2 SVGAGI. The CDR3: CASRSSGGSSYEQYF. DNA for the CDR3: TGTGCCAGCAGATCTTCAGGTGGTTCGAGCTACGAGCAGTACTTC.

This chain uses TRBV5-1 with TRBJ2-3; TRBD1 agrees at 9 bases. The CDR3 extends over 16 amino acids. Per germline, CDR1 SGHRS and CDR2 YFSETQ. J was trimmed by 4 bases and V by 1 base; bases with no gene match: 7. CDR3 residues: CASSLFTGGASDTQYF. For the CDR3, the DNA is TGCGCCAGCAGCTTGTTTACAGGGGGCGCTTCAGATACGCAGTATTTT.